This TCR beta chain was sequenced for a study of blood T cell repertoires in COVID-19. At the level of the study: Researchers got acute and convalescent COVID-19 samples from the United States, Italy and Spain.

The CDR3 has 14 residues. The V segment lost 3 bases and the J segment 4 bases; nucleotides outside the gene matches: 5. Germline V gives CDR1 SGHDN, CDR2 FVKESK. Repertoires were generated with immunoSEQ multiplex PCR, while TCRdb's copy carries only in-frame clones and drops some. The sample lists roughly 500,000 clones; roughly 87% were seen once. This clonotype originated in a man between 18 and 29 years old with COVID-19, enrolled during active disease. The specimen was peripheral blood. The rearrangement joins TRBV14 to TRBJ2-7, with 8 bases identical to TRBD2. CDR3 bases: TGTGCCAGCAGCCAGAGCGGGAGCTCATACGAGCAGTACTTC. Translated, it gives CASSQSGSSYEQYF.